This TCR beta chain was sequenced in a study of blood T cell repertoires in COVID-19. Participant age was roughly 18 to 90 years, and participants resided in 20 to 30 US areas. CDR1 and CDR2 (germline): SGHNT, YYREEE (reference sequence). This CDR3 is 15 amino acids long. V gave up 4 bases and J gave up 3 bases, with 14 bases separating them. Assay used: immunoSEQ multiplex PCR; TCRdb lists only in-frame clones, some missing. The sample has fewer than 500,000 clones; around 87% are singletons. The V and J genes are TRBV5-4 and TRBJ2-1; D is possibly TRBD2 (7 bases). This TCR came from a woman in her twenties or thirties with acute COVID-19. Input material: PBMCs or T cells enriched from blood (not recorded which). CDR3 sequence: CASSGGGGLYNEQFF. In DNA, the CDR3 is TGTGCCAGCAGCGGAGGCGGGGGCCTCTACAATGAGCAGTTCTTC.